The rows below give T cell receptor beta chains drawn from one sample of a study of HIV-infected patients and healthy controls. TCRdb re-called the 5' RACE reads through MiXCR, storing one row per CDR3 protein. The sample lists some 9,300 distinct CDR3 sequences, under 6% occurring once. The sample consisted of blood. The receptors derive from an adult in good health. Both conserved end residues are part of each CDR3. A D gene is named only where the DNA matches it firmly. Clone size appears in some rows only: once, few, many, or a class for an expanded clone.

v_call,j_call,clone_size,d_call,cdr3_aa,cdr3_nt
TRBV7-2,TRBJ1-2,many,NA,CASASPRGGANYGYTF,TGTGCCAGCGCGTCCCCGAGGGGGGGCGCCAACTATGGCTACACCTTC
TRBV5-6,TRBJ2-3,medium-sized,TRBD2,CASSLGTSADTQYF,TGTGCCAGCAGCTTAGGGACTAGCGCAGATACGCAGTATTTT
TRBV7-6,TRBJ2-3,medium-sized,NA,CASSLTWTDTQYF,TGTGCCAGCAGCTTAACATGGACAGATACGCAGTATTTT
TRBV5-4,TRBJ2-7,medium-sized,TRBD1,CASSLGTGSSYEQYF,TGTGCCAGCAGCTTGGGGACAGGGTCCTCCTACGAGCAGTACTTC
TRBV6-2/TRBV6-3,TRBJ1-2,medium-sized,NA,CASSYRPSGKRLGGYTF,TGTGCCAGCAGTTACCGACCTTCCGGGAAGCGGCTAGGCGGCTACACCTTC
TRBV10-3,TRBJ2-7,many,NA,CAIRALNRDGASYEQYF,TGTGCCATCAGGGCCCTCAATAGGGACGGAGCCTCCTACGAGCAGTACTTC
TRBV6-2/TRBV6-3,TRBJ2-1,many,NA,CASSPPVSEQFF,TGTGCCAGCAGTCCCCCAGTGAGTGAGCAGTTCTTC
TRBV20-1,TRBJ2-5,medium-sized,NA,CSAGVRWQQETQYF,TGCAGTGCTGGGGTCCGTTGGCAACAAGAGACCCAGTACTTC
TRBV7-2,TRBJ2-7,NA,NA,CASSWSSYEQYF,TGTGCCAGCAGCTGGAGCTCCTACGAGCAGTACTTC
TRBV5-1,TRBJ1-1,NA,NA,CASSLGGQTNTEAFF,TGCGCCAGCAGCTTGGGAGGACAGACCAACACTGAAGCTTTCTTT
TRBV27,TRBJ2-7,many,TRBD1,CASSARTGPGRYF,TGTGCCAGCAGTGCCCGGACAGGCCCCGGGCGGTACTTC
TRBV7-2,TRBJ2-7,many,NA,CASSGRGPRAQEQYF,TGTGCCAGCAGCGGCCGCGGGCCAAGGGCCCAGGAGCAGTACTTC
TRBV28,TRBJ2-3,many,NA,CASSFLSAIDTQYF,TGTGCCAGCAGTTTTCTGTCCGCTATAGATACGCAGTATTTT
TRBV29-1,TRBJ1-3,medium-sized,NA,CSDSGNTIYF,TGCAGCGACTCTGGAAACACCATATATTTT
TRBV3-1,TRBJ1-2,NA,TRBD1,CASSPDRDYGYTF,TGTGCCAGCAGCCCCGACAGGGACTATGGCTACACCTTC
TRBV6-6,TRBJ2-6,many,NA,CASSYSRAGANVLTF,TGTGCCAGCAGTTACTCTCGGGCTGGGGCCAACGTCCTGACTTTC
TRBV7-2,TRBJ2-3,medium-sized,NA,CASSLGSRPDTQYF,TGTGCCAGCAGCTTAGGGAGTCGTCCAGATACGCAGTATTTT
TRBV20-1,TRBJ2-7,NA,NA,CTTEEGHEQYF,TGCACTACCGAGGAGGGCCACGAGCAGTACTTC
TRBV28,TRBJ1-1,medium-sized,NA,CASTSNTEAFF,TGTGCCAGCACGAGCAACACTGAAGCTTTCTTT
TRBV6-5,TRBJ2-7,many,NA,CASSYLTGGFTYEQYF,TGTGCCAGCAGTTACCTGACAGGAGGTTTTACCTACGAGCAGTACTTC
TRBV19,TRBJ2-3,few,TRBD1,CASRMGQILSTDTQYF,TGTGCCAGTAGAATGGGACAGATCTTAAGCACAGATACGCAGTATTTT
TRBV6-5,TRBJ2-3,medium-sized,TRBD2,CASSYGLAGITDTQYF,TGTGCCAGCAGCTATGGACTAGCGGGAATCACAGATACGCAGTATTTT
TRBV4-2,TRBJ2-7,few,TRBD2,CASSPPGRAGYEQYF,TGTGCCAGCAGCCCGCCCGGGAGGGCCGGCTACGAGCAGTACTTC
TRBV29-1,TRBJ2-5,NA,TRBD1,CSVGQAETQYF,TGCAGCGTCGGACAGGCCGAGACCCAGTACTTC